This T cell receptor (beta chain) was found in a study of CD4 T cells in relation to SARS-CoV-2 and coronaviruses. On the study more broadly: After roughly eleven days of antigen culture, PBMC TCR beta CDR3s were sequenced. Findings and caveats of the study: SARS-CoV-2-driven expansion was significantly weaker in crossreactive than monoreactive clones.

The V end lost 0 bases, the J end lost 1 base, and 12 bases lay between the germline ends. The CDR3 is made up of 16 amino acids. Per germline, CDR1 LGHDT and CDR2 YNNKEL (reference sequence). The data were produced by immunoSEQ multiplex PCR, yet TCRdb's version contains in-frame clones alone and is incomplete. This sample has 25,000 or so clones, with more than 65% found just once. With regard to this clone: Its antigen is unknown.

CD4+ T cells from unexposed donors were obtained before the COVID-19 pandemic (2011-2018). Isolation of CD4+ T cells took place after about eleven days in culture. As cell numbers allowed, unexposed-donor CD4+ T cells faced SARS-CoV-2 S/N and four cold-coronavirus spikes. Cultures held under 2.5 million PBMCs per well with about 10 IU/ml IL-2. The sequence was collected from a human donor in good health. The chain recombines TRBV3-1 (or the pseudogene TRBV3-2) with TRBJ2-5; D is unclear. What was sequenced was CD4+ T cells from PBMCs, cultured in vitro. The DNA of the CDR3 is TGTGCCAGCAGCCAAGATGTTCGAAAGGTCCAAGAGACCCAGTACTTC. As protein: CASSQDVRKVQETQYF.